Listed here is a single T cell receptor beta chain. It was with a sample-barcoded 5' primer and a J-beta primer mix that a second PCR of roughly 7 to 12 cycles was run. Every cDNA molecule carried a tag from a template-switch adaptor bearing 12 random nucleotides. TCRdb re-analysed the 5' RACE reads in MiXCR, keeping a single row per CDR3 protein. Here the sample spans more than 600,000 distinct CDR3 sequences, approximately 25% being singletons. The data stem from a study of blood T cells in healthy people across ages. Donors ranged from roughly 6 to 100 years old and were healthy Caucasians in Russia. This sample also appeared in a second study, on T cells of mothers and their children. As that study records: Every microgram of extracted RNA entered cDNA synthesis, roughly 1.6 ug per 15 ul.

This clonotype was sampled from a boy between 10 and 17 years old in good health. The specimen sequenced was blood.

The CDR3 bases are TGTGCCAGCAGCCAAGAGAAGGTGGGAGGCAGGGGATACGAGCAGTACTTC. This codes for CASSQEKVGGRGYEQYF. The V and J genes are TRBV4-2 and TRBJ2-5, with D possibly called TRBD1 or TRBD2 (6 bases each). With the DNA end fitting TRBJ2-7 better, the J assignment may be wrong. CDR3 size: 17 residues. Germline CDR1 LGHNA, CDR2 YNFKEQ.